This T cell receptor beta chain comes out of a study of technical replicates of blood from several donors. Some clones are missing from TCRdb's copy, which holds only in-frame ones; the method was immunoSEQ multiplex PCR. Here the sample spans 65,000 to 95,000 clones, approximately 97% being singletons. CDR3 length: 13 residues. Between the trimmed V and J ends, which lost 5 bases and 1 base, there was a span of 8 bases. Germline V gene lookup returns CDR1 SEHNR and CDR2 FQNEAQ (reference sequence). This receptor was obtained from a human donor in good health. Sequenced sample: T cells isolated from PBMCs. The chain has TRBV7-9 and TRBJ1-1; D is unresolved. The CDR3 DNA reads TGTGCCAGCAGCCGGGTTGGGAACACTGAAGCTTTCTTT. Its protein product is CASSRVGNTEAFF.